These 25 T cell receptor beta chains share one sample of origin, sequenced in a study of breast tumors, draining lymph nodes, adjacent tissues. TCRdb ran MiXCR on the multiplex PCR reads and lists one entry per CDR3 protein. The data hold about 230,000 distinct CDR3 sequences, with 32% observed a single time. Axillary draining lymph nodes of breast cancer patients supplied the node samples. The material sequenced was axillary lymph node tissue. Source of these receptors: a female donor with breast cancer. Some clones in this sample may be carry-over from other donors' samples.

This clonotype showed up many times. This chain connects TRBV6-1 to TRBJ1-2; possible D gene TRBD1, 5 bases. The germline CDR1 and CDR2 sequences are MNHNS and SASEGT. The CDR3 extends over 13 amino acids. Trimming stripped 6 bases from V and 1 base from J, with 9 bases between. The CDR3 sequence is CASSLTVNYGYTF. Here the CDR3 DNA reads TGTGCCAGCAGCCTGACAGTTAACTATGGCTACACCTTC.

This clonotype was seen only a few times. The chain links TRBV18 to TRBJ2-7, with 12 positions matching TRBD2. The CDR3 runs 15 residues. Unmatched junction bases numbered 1, after V lost 2 bases and J lost 2 bases. Germline-derived CDR1 and CDR2 are KGHSH and LQKENI. Here the CDR3 reads CASSPRLAGAYEQYF. The CDR3 coding sequence is TGTGCCAGCTCACCAAGACTAGCGGGAGCCTACGAGCAGTACTTC.

Regarding this clonotype: Lacking the conserved final phenylalanine or tryptophan, this CDR3 likely reflects a read error. The rearrangement joins TRBV7-6 to TRBJ2-7; 15 bases align to TRBD2. The CDR3 has 14 amino acids. CDR1 and CDR2 from the germline V gene are SGHVS and FNYEAQ. The CDR3 loop is CASGFGTSGREQYL. CDR3 DNA sequence: TGTGCCAGCGGCTTTGGGACTAGCGGGAGGGAGCAGTACCTC.

This clonotype was recorded many times. The rearrangement uses TRBV7-2 and TRBJ1-2; D possibly corresponds to TRBD1 (6 bases). V was pared by 5 bases and J by 7 bases, with 17 bases between. This CDR3 has 14 residues. CDR1 and CDR2 (germline): SGHTA, FQGNSA. CDR3 protein: CASSPRAGDLGYTF. The CDR3 nucleotides are TGTGCCAGCAGCCCAAGAGCAGGGGATCTTGGCTACACCTTC.

This clonotype appeared a few times. This rearrangement joins TRBV28 to TRBJ2-1, with 10 bases matching TRBD2. Germline V gene lookup returns CDR1 MDHEN and CDR2 SYDVKM. This CDR3 comprises 15 residues. The V segment lost 1 base and the J segment 10 bases; nucleotides outside the gene matches: 7. CDR3 bases: TGTGCCAGCAGTTTATCACTAGCGGGGTCCGGGGAGCAGTTCTTC. Translation: CASSLSLAGSGEQFF.

In this sample, this clonotype turned up many times. The rearrangement links TRBV30 to TRBJ2-7; possible D gene TRBD1, 5 bases. Trimming stripped 1 base from V and 6 bases from J, with 7 bases between. Germline V gene lookup returns CDR1 GTSNPN and CDR2 SVGIG (reference sequence). The CDR3 sequence is 11 residues long. CDR3 region: CAWSGRAEQYF. CDR3 DNA: TGTGCCTGGAGTGGCAGGGCCGAGCAGTACTTC.

A few counts support this clonotype. The rearrangement joins TRBV6-2 or TRBV6-3 to TRBJ2-3, with 14 nucleotides matching TRBD2. With 6 bases clipped from V and 5 bases from J, the junction kept 10 bases outside the gene matches. The CDR3 contains 17 residues. The germline V gene encodes CDR1 MNHEY and CDR2 SVGEGT. For the CDR3, the DNA is TGTGCCAGCAGCCCCGGGACTAGCGGGAGACGAGTAGATACGCAGTATTTT. It codes for CASSPGTSGRRVDTQYF.

This clonotype was observed many times. DNA for the CDR3: TGTGCCACCAGTGATGGCCCCGGGGGGGGCGCAGAAAAACTGTTTTTT. Translating it yields CATSDGPGGGAEKLFF. The V gene is TRBV24-1, the J gene TRBJ1-4; possible D gene TRBD1, 6 bases. The CDR3 is 16 amino acids. Germline loops: CDR1 KGHDR, CDR2 SFDVKD. V was trimmed by 3 bases and J by 8 bases, leaving 18 bases between them.

This clonotype was recorded at least ten times. CDR3 coding DNA: TGTGCCAGCAGTACAGGGATACAGCCCCAGCATTTT. This translates into CASSTGIQPQHF. The chain links TRBV2 to TRBJ1-5, with D possibly TRBD1 on 6 matching bases. The V end lost 5 bases, the J end lost 7 bases, and 9 bases lay between the germline ends. The CDR3 loop spans 12 amino acids. Germline V gene data show CDR1 as SNHLY and CDR2 as FYNNEI.

The sample holds one count of this clonotype. V usage is TRBV20-1 and J usage is TRBJ2-1, with 10 bases lining up with TRBD2. V lost 3 bases, J lost 4 bases, and 6 bases stayed unmatched. The CDR3 totals 15 residues. Germline loops: CDR1 DFQATT, CDR2 SNEGSKA (reference sequence). CDR3 sequence: CSARSSGRGYNEQFF. CDR3 bases: TGCAGTGCTAGGTCTAGCGGGAGAGGGTACAATGAGCAGTTCTTC.

This clonotype was counted ten times or more. A much larger clone sits a single nucleotide away, making a read error possible. Here the CDR3 omits its conserved ending phenylalanine or tryptophan, so a read error is the likely source. The rearrangement uses TRBV20-1 and TRBJ2-5; D is undetermined. The CDR3 contains 10 residues. CDR1 and CDR2 (germline): DFQATT, SNEGSKA (reference sequence). The V end lost 5 bases, the J end lost 5 bases, and 6 bases lay between the germline ends. The CDR3 nucleotides read TGCAGTGCTGGGTGGGAGACCCAGTACTCC. Translating gives CSAGWETQYS.

Turning to this clonotype: A clone one base away is much larger, so this may be a read error. The chain combines TRBV20-1 with TRBJ2-7, with D possibly TRBD1 on 6 matching bases. This CDR3 is 14 amino acids long. Germline CDR1 and CDR2: DFQATT and SNEGSKA (reference sequence). The CDR3 is CSARVRDKSSEQYF. CDR3 coding DNA: TGCAGTGCTAGAGTCCGGGACAAGTCCTCCGAGCAGTACTTC.

At least ten counts were recorded for this clonotype. The CDR3 spells CSARDIRGGQVNEQFF. CDR3 nucleotides: TGCAGTGCTAGAGATATTAGGGGGGGACAGGTCAATGAGCAGTTCTTC. The chain recombines TRBV20-1 with TRBJ2-1; perhaps TRBD1 as D (8 bases). CDR1 is DFQATT and CDR2 is SNEGSKA in the germline V gene (reference sequence). This CDR3 spans 16 amino acids. Trimming removed 0 bases from V and 6 bases from J, with 18 bases in between.

This clonotype was counted between two and nine times. This chain uses TRBV3-1 with TRBJ1-1; D is uncertain. CDR3 length equals 17 residues. V was cut by 0 bases and J by 0 bases, with 14 bases left in between. The germline CDR1 and CDR2 sequences are LGHDT and YNNKEL (reference sequence). CDR3 protein: CASSQDRGNVLNTEAFF. Written as DNA, the CDR3 is TGTGCCAGCAGCCAAGATCGAGGTAACGTCCTGAACACTGAAGCTTTCTTT.

A word on this clonotype: This could be a read error, since a much larger clone is one nucleotide away. The limits of the CDR3 on the DNA are not certain, so only TCRdb's listed CDR3 is given. The rearrangement links TRBV28 to TRBJ1-2; no check of the table's D call, TRBD1, against the DNA was made. Germline V CDR1 and CDR2: MDHEN, SYDVKM. The CDR3 numbers 16 amino acids, ends counted. The CDR3 region is CASSSLTGTFGYGNTF.

A note on this clonotype: A much larger clone lies one base from this, so it may be a read error. The chain has TRBV20-1 and TRBJ2-7, with 7 nucleotides matching TRBD1. CDR1 is DFQATT, CDR2 SNEGSKA, per germline (reference sequence). The CDR3 extends over 12 amino acids. CDR3 region: CSARLGGGEPYF. In DNA form, the CDR3 reads TGCAGTGCTAGATTAGGGGGCGGCGAGCCGTACTTC.

This clonotype showed up many times. This chain connects TRBV30 to TRBJ1-6; D unclear. Germline assignment: CDR1 GTSNPN and CDR2 SVGIG (reference sequence). This CDR3 is built from 15 residues. With 0 bases removed from V and 10 bases from J, the gap between germline ends came to 16 bases. The CDR3 DNA sequence: TGTGCCTGGAGTGTACTAAAGGAAGGACGATCACCCCTCCACTTT. Translation: CAWSVLKEGRSPLHF.

This clonotype was seen many times. The V gene is TRBV7-3, the J gene TRBJ2-2; 11 bases match TRBD2. The length of the CDR3 is 15 residues. In germline, CDR1 is SGHTA, CDR2 FQGTGA. Trimming removed 5 bases from V and 4 bases from J; junction bases left unmatched: 3. The chain's CDR3 is CASSTSGSSTGELFF. The CDR3 coding sequence is TGTGCCAGCAGCACTAGCGGGAGTAGCACCGGGGAGCTGTTTTTT.

Ten or more counts support this clonotype. This rearrangement joins TRBV12-3 or TRBV12-4 to TRBJ1-2; D is possibly TRBD1 (5 bases). The CDR3 contains 15 residues. Trimming stripped 1 base from V and 3 bases from J, with 12 bases between. Here the CDR3 DNA reads TGTGCCAGCAGTTTAGTTGGGGCGGGTGACTATGGCTACACCTTC. It specifies CASSLVGAGDYGYTF.

In its sample, this clonotype was seen many times. Here the CDR3 reads CASSLSPGGEETQYF. CDR3 coding DNA: TGCGCCAGCAGCTTGTCTCCCGGGGGTGAGGAGACCCAGTACTTC. This chain uses TRBV5-1 with TRBJ2-5; the D gene is possibly TRBD2 (6 bases). The CDR3 runs to 15 residues. Germline assignment: CDR1 SGHRS and CDR2 YFSETQ. V lost 1 base, J lost 5 bases, and 15 bases lay in between.

The chain carries TRBV5-1 and TRBJ2-5, with a weak D call TRBD2 (5 bases). Germline V gives CDR1 SGHRS, CDR2 YFSETQ. V lost 2 bases and J lost 5, with 16 bases in between. The CDR3 covers 15 residues. CDR3 sequence (DNA): TGCGCCAGCAGCTTTATATTGGGAGTCCACGAGACCCAGTACTTC. It codes for CASSFILGVHETQYF.

This clonotype occurred many times. CDR3 in amino acids: CASSKAQGPGQGRRETQYF. The CDR3 region has the DNA TGCGCCAGCAGCAAGGCACAGGGGCCGGGACAGGGAAGACGGGAGACCCAGTACTTC. The rearrangement uses TRBV5-1 and TRBJ2-5, with 9 bases identical to TRBD1. The CDR3 has 19 residues. The J segment lost 5 bases and the V segment lost 4 bases, leaving 21 bases of the junction unmatched. CDR1 and CDR2 from the germline V gene are SGHRS and YFSETQ. Supplemented by reference TRBV5-1 and TRBJ2-5, the full variable domain reads KAGVTQTPRYLIKTRGQQVTLSCSPISGHRSVSWYQQTPGQGLQFLFEYFSETQRNKGNFPGRFSGRQFSNSRSEMNVSTLELGDSALYLCASSKAQGPGQGRRETQYFGPGTRLLVL.

This clonotype has ten or more counts. The gene calls are TRBV20-1 and TRBJ2-3; 10 nucleotides match TRBD2. J was trimmed by 5 bases and V by 6 bases; bases with no gene match: 14. Per germline, CDR1 DFQATT and CDR2 SNEGSKA (reference sequence). The CDR3 is made up of 16 amino acids. The CDR3: CSATVSAGGPIDTQYF. DNA for the CDR3: TGCAGTGCCACGGTTTCAGCGGGAGGGCCGATAGATACGCAGTATTTT.

This clonotype was seen ten or more times. The V call is TRBV19, the J call TRBJ1-4; D gene uncertain. Trimming took off 4 bases at V and 8 bases at J, with 11 bases between the two ends. The length of the CDR3 is 13 residues. Germline V gene lookup returns CDR1 LNHDA and CDR2 SQIVND (reference sequence). The CDR3 spells CASSNVEWEKLFF. The CDR3 nucleotides read TGTGCCAGTAGTAATGTTGAGTGGGAAAAACTGTTTTTT.

CDR3 residues: CAWSQTSGTGNVNTEAFF. The CDR3 DNA sequence: TGTGCCTGGAGTCAAACTTCCGGGACAGGGAACGTGAACACTGAAGCTTTCTTT. The rearrangement joins TRBV30 to TRBJ1-1; the match to TRBD1 covers 9 bases. V lost 2 bases and J lost 0; bases outside the gene matches: 13. This CDR3 region has 18 residues. CDR1 is GTSNPN and CDR2 is SVGIG in the germline V gene (reference sequence).